The clone carrying this TCR beta chain occurred a few times. Its antigen is currently unknown. CDR1 and CDR2 from the germline V gene are SGHRS and YFSETQ. CDR3 length: 14 residues. Trimming took 0 bases from V and 5 from J, leaving 9 bases between them. This sample was taken from a study of beta chain features in type 1 diabetes. General study points: All four CD4+ subsets of Type 1 diabetes patients contained TCRB CDR3s that were moderately but significantly shorter. Insertions were fewer and deletions more numerous at VDJ junctions in type 1 diabetes patients.

The authors took one heparinised blood draw, averaging around 120 mL, from each donor. The isolated RNA, all of it, was reverse transcribed, so expressed TCRB transcripts were what got sequenced. For naive, central memory and regulatory T cell samples, reads averaged roughly 4 million. Some clones are missing from TCRdb's copy, which holds only in-frame ones; the method was immunoSEQ multiplex PCR. The sample holds a few hundred thousand clones, over 12% seen once. The clonotype originates from a woman under 30 in good health. The V and J genes are TRBV5-1 and TRBJ1-5; weak D call: TRBD1 (5 bases). The sample taken for sequencing was naive CD4+ T cells from blood. CDR3 protein: CASSLDGADQPQHF. As DNA, the CDR3 is TGCGCCAGCAGCTTGGATGGGGCGGATCAGCCCCAGCATTTT.